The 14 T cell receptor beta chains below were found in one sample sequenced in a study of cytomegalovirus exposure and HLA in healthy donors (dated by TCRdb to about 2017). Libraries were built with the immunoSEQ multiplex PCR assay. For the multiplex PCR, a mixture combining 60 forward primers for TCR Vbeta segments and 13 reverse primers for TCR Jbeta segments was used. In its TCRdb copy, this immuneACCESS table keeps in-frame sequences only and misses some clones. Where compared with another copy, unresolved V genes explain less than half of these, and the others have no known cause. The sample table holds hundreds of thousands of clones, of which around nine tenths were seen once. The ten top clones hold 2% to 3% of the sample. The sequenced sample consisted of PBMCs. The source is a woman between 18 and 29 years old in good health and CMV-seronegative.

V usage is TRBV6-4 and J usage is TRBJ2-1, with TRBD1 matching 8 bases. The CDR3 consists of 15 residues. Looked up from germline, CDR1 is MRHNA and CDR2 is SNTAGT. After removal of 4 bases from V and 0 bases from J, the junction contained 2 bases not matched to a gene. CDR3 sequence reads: CASSGTGGSYNEQFF. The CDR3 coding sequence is TGTGCCAGCAGTGGTACAGGGGGCTCCTACAATGAGCAGTTCTTC.

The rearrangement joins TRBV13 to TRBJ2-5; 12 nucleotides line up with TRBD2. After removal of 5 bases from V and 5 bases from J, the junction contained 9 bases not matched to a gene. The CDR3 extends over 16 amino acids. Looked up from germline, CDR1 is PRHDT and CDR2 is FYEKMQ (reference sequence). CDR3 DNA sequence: TGTGCCAGCAGCGTGATGACTAGCGGGGGTGGGGAGACCCAGTACTTC. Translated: CASSVMTSGGGETQYF.

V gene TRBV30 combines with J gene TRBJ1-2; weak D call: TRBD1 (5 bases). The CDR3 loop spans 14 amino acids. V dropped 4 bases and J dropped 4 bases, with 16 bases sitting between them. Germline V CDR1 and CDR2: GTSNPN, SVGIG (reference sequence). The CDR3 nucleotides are TGTGCCTGGATTACAGTGGGGCGCGGCTATGGCTACACCTTC. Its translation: CAWITVGRGYGYTF.

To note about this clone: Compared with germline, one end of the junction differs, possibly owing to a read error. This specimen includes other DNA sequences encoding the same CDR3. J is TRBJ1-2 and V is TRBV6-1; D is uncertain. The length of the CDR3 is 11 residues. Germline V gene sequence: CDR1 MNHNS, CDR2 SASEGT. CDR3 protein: CASSEGGGYTF. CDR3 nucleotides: TGTGCCAGCAGCGAAGGAGGGGGCTACACCTTC.

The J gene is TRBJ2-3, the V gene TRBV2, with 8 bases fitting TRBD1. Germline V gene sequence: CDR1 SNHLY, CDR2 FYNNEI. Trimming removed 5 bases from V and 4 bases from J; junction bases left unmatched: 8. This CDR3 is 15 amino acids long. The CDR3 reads CASSMDREIADTQYF. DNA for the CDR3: TGTGCCAGCAGTATGGACAGGGAAATCGCAGATACGCAGTATTTT.

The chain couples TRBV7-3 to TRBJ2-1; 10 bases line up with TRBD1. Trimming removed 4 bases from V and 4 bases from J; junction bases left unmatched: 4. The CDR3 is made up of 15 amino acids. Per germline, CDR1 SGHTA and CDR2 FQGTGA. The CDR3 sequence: CASSSGTGAYNEQFF. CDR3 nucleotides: TGTGCCAGCAGCTCCGGGACAGGGGCGTACAATGAGCAGTTCTTC. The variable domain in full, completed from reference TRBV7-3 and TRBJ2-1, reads GAGVSQTPSNKVTEKGKYVELRCDPISGHTALYWYRQSLGQGPEFLIYFQGTGAADDSGLPNDRFFAVRPEGSVSTLKIQRTERGDSAVYLCASSSGTGAYNEQFFGPGTRLTVL.

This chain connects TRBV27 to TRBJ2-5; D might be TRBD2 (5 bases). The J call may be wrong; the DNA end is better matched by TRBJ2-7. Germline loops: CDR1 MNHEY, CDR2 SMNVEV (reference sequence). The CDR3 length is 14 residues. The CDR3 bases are TGTGCCAGCAGTCCCCTAGCTATCTTCGGCGAGCAGTACTTC. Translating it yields CASSPLAIFGEQYF.

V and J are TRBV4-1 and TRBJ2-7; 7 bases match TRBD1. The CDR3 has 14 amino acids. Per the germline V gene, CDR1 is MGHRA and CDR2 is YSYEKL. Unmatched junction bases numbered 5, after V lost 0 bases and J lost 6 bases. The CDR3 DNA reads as TGCGCCAGCAGCCAAGATAGGCCAGGGGGCGAGCAGTACTTC. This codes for CASSQDRPGGEQYF.

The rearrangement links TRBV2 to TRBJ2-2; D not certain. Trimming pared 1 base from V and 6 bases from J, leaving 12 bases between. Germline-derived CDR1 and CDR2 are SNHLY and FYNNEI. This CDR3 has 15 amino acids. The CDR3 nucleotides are TGTGCCAGCAGTGAAGAGACTCATCCCCCCGGGGAGCTGTTTTTT. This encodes CASSEETHPPGELFF.

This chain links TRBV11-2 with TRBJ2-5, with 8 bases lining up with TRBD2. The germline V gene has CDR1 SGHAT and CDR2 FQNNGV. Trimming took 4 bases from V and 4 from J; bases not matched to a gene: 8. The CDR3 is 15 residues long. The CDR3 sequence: CASSWDGGAGETQYF. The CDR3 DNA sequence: TGTGCCAGCAGCTGGGACGGGGGGGCCGGAGAGACCCAGTACTTC.

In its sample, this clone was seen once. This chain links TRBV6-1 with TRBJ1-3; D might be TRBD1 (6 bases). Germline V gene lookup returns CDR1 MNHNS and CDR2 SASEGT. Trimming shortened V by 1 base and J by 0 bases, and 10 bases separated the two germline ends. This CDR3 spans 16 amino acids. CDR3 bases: TGTGCCAGCAGTGAAGTGACAGGATTCTCTGGAAACACCATATATTTT. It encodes CASSEVTGFSGNTIYF.

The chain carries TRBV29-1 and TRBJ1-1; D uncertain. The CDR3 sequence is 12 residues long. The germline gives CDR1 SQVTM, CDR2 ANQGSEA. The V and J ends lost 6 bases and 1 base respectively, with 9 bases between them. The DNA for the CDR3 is TGCAGCGTCTTAGAAGAGAACACTGAAGCTTTCTTT. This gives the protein CSVLEENTEAFF.

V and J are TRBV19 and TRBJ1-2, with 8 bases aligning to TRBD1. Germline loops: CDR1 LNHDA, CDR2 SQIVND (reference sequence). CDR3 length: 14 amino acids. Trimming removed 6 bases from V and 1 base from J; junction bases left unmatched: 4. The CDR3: CASSRQGNNYGYTF. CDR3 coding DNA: TGTGCCAGTAGCAGACAGGGGAATAACTATGGCTACACCTTC.

CDR3 loop: CASSRTSGGGYTQYF. The CDR3 bases are TGTGCCAGCAGCCGTACTAGCGGGGGGGGCTATACGCAGTATTTT. The rearrangement joins TRBV11-2 to TRBJ2-3, with TRBD2 matching 13 bases. J lost 7 bases, V lost 5 bases, and 6 bases had no gene match. The CDR3 totals 15 residues. CDR1 is SGHAT and CDR2 is FQNNGV in the germline V gene.